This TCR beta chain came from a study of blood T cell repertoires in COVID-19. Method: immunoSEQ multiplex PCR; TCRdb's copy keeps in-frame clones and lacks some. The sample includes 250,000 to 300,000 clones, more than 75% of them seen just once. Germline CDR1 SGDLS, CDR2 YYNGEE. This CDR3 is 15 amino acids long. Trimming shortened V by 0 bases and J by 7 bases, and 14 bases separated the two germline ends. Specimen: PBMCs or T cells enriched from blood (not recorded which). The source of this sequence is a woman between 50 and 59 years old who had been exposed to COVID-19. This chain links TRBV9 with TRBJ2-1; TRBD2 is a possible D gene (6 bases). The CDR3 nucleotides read TGTGCCAGCAGCGTAGGGACTGGGGGGAGAAATGAGCAGTTCTTC. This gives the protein CASSVGTGGRNEQFF.